This T cell receptor (beta chain) was obtained from a study of cytomegalovirus exposure and HLA in healthy donors. Study-level results: Follow-up analysis later connected one missense variant in DCLRE1C with trimming of TCR beta V- and J-genes.

Primers for the PCR totalled 60 Vbeta and 13 Jbeta. This table comes from immunoSEQ multiplex PCR, and its TCRdb copy is limited to in-frame clones, with some not included. This sample's table reports 55,000 to 70,000 clones. With respect to this clone: As yet, its antigen is unknown.

V lost 4 bases, J lost 2 bases, and 10 bases stayed unmatched. This CDR3 has 17 amino acids. The germline V gene encodes CDR1 MNHNS and CDR2 SASEGT. The V call is TRBV6-1, the J call TRBJ2-7; 11 bases are a match to TRBD2. The specimen sequenced was PBMCs. The receptor's source is a female donor in good health and CMV-seropositive. The CDR3, as DNA: TGTGCCAGCAGTGCACTAGCGGGGGCGACAGAAACCTACGAGCAGTACTTC. It is translated as CASSALAGATETYEQYF.